The clone carrying this T cell receptor beta chain was detected only a few times. Its antigen remains unknown. The data stem from a study of T-cell reconstitution after alpha-beta-depleted transplantation in children. Findings of the study overall: T cells produced anew were the main source of T-cell counts and diversity one year after transplant.

Preparation of the TCRbeta library used unique molecular identifiers. MiXCR was run by TCRdb on the PCR reads, yielding one entry per CDR3 protein. The table includes 81,000 or so distinct CDR3 sequences, around a sixth detected once. The sequence came from a male patient between 2 and 10 years old who had a stem cell transplant for acute lymphoblastic leukemia, so the T cells may come from the graft donor. Sequencing was performed on PBMCs, mostly from graft donor cells, taken 180 days after TCRalphabeta/CD19-depleted stem cell transplant.

CDR3 sequence (DNA): TGTGCCAGCAGTGAAATCGAGTTCCCGAACACTGAAGCTTTCTTT. Amino acids: CASSEIEFPNTEAFF. V gene TRBV6-1 combines with J gene TRBJ1-1; D uncertain. This CDR3 has 15 amino acids. CDR1 is MNHNS and CDR2 is SASEGT in the germline V gene. Trimming removed 2 bases from V and 1 base from J, with 11 bases in between.